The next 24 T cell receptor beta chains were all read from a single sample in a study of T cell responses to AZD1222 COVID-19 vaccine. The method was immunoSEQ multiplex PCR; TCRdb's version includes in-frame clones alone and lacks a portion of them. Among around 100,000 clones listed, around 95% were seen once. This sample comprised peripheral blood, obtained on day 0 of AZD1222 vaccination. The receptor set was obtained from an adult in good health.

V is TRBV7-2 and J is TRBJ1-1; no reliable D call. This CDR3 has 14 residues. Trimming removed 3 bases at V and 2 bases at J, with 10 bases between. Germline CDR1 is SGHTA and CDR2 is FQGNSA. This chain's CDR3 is CASSLLVVNTEAFF. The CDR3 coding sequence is TGTGCCAGCAGCTTGTTAGTAGTTAACACTGAAGCTTTCTTT.

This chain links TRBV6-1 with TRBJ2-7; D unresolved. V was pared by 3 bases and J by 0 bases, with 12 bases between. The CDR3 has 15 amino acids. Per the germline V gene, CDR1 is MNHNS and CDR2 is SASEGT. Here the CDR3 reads CASSDLNWSSYEQYF. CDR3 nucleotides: TGTGCCAGCAGTGATCTCAATTGGAGCTCCTACGAGCAGTACTTC.

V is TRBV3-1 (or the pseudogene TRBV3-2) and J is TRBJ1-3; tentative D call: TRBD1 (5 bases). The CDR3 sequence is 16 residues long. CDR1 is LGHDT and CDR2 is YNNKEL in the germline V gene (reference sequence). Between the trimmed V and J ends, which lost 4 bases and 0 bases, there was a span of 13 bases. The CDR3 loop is CASSLFGGTSGNTIYF. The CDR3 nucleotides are TGTGCCAGCAGCCTCTTTGGGGGGACCTCTGGAAACACCATATATTTT.

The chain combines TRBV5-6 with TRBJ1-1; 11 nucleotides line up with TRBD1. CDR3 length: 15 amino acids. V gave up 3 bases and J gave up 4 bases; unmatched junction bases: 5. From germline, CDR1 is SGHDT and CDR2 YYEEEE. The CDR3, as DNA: TGTGCCAGCAGCTGGGGGACAGGGGGACCCACTGAAGCTTTCTTT. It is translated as CASSWGTGGPTEAFF.

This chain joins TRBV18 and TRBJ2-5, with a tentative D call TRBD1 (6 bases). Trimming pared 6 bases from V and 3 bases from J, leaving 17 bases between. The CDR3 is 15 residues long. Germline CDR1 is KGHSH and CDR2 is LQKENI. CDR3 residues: CASSGQRGVEETQYF. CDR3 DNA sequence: TGTGCCAGCTCCGGACAGCGAGGGGTAGAAGAGACCCAGTACTTC.

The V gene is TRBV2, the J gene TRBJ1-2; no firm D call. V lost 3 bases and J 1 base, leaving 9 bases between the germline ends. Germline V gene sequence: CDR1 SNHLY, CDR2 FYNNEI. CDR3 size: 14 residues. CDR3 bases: TGTGCCAGCAGTGAGAGCCGGAATAACTATGGCTACACCTTC. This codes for CASSESRNNYGYTF.

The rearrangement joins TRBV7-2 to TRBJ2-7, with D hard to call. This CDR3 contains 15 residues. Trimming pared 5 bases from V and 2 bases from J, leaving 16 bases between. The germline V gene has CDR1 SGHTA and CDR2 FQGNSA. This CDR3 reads CASSNQVKATYEQYF. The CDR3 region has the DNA TGTGCCAGCAGCAACCAGGTTAAGGCTACCTACGAGCAGTACTTC. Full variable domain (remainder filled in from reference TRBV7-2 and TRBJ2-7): GAGVSQSPSNKVTEKGKDVELRCDPISGHTALYWYRQSLGQGLEFLIYFQGNSAPDKSGLPSDRFSAERTGGSVSTLTIQRTQQEDSAVYLCASSNQVKATYEQYFGPGTRLTVT.

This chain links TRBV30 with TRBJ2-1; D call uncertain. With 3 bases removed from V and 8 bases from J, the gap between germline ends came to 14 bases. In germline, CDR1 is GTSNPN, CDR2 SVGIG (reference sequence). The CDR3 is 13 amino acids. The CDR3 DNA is TGTGCCTGGAGGGCGCCGGGCTGGTATGAGCAGTTCTTC. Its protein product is CAWRAPGWYEQFF.

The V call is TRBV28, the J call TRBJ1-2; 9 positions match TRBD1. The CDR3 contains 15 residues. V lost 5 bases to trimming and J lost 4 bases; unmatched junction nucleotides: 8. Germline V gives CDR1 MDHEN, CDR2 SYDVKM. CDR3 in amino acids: CASSRIQGASYGYTF. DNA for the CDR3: TGTGCCAGCAGTCGTATACAGGGGGCAAGCTATGGCTACACCTTC.

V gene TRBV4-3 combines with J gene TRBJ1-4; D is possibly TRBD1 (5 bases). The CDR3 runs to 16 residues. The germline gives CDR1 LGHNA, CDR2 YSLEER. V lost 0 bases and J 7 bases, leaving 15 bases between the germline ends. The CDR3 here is CASSQEWDFSLEKLFF. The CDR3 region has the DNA TGCGCCAGCAGCCAAGAGTGGGACTTTTCACTTGAAAAACTGTTTTTT.

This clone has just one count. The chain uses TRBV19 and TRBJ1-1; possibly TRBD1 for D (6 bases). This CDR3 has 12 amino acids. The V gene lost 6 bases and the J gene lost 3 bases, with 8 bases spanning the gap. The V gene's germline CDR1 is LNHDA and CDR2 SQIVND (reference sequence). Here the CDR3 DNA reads TGTGCCAGTAGACAGGGTGACACTGAAGCTTTCTTT. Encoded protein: CASRQGDTEAFF.

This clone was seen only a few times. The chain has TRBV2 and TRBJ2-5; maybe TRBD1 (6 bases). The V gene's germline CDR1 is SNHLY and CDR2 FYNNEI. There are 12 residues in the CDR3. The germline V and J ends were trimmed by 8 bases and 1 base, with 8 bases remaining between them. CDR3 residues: CASDRSQETQYF. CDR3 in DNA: TGTGCCAGCGACAGGAGCCAAGAGACCCAGTACTTC.

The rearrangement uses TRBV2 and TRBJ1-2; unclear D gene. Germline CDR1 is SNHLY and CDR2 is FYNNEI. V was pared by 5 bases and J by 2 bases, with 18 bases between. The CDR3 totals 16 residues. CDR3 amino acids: CASSPTGIPGNYGYTF. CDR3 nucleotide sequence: TGTGCCAGCAGTCCCACCGGGATTCCGGGGAACTATGGCTACACCTTC.

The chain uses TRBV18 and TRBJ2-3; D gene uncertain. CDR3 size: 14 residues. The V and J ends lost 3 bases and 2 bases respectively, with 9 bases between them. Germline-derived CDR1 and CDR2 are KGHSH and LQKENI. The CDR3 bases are TGTGCCAGCTCACCCCCGATCCTCACAGATACGCAGTATTTT. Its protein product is CASSPPILTDTQYF.

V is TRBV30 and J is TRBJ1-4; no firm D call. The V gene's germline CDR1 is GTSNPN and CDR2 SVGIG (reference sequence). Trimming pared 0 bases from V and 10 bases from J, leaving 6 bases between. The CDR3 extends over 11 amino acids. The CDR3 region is CAWSVQGKLFF. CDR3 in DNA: TGTGCCTGGAGTGTACAAGGAAAACTGTTTTTT.

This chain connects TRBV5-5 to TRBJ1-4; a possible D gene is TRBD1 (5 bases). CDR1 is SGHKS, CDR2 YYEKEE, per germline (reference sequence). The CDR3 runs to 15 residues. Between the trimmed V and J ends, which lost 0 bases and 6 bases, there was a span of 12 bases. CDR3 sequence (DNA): TGTGCCAGCAGCTTGGCAGTAGGGGAGCATGAAAAACTGTTTTTT. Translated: CASSLAVGEHEKLFF.

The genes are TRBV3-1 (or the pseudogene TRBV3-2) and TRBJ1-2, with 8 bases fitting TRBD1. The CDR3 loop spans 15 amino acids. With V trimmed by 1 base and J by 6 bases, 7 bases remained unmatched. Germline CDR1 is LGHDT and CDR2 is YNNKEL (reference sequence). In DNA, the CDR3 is TGTGCCAGCAGCCAAGGCGGACAGGGAGTGGATGGCTACACCTTC. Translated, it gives CASSQGGQGVDGYTF.

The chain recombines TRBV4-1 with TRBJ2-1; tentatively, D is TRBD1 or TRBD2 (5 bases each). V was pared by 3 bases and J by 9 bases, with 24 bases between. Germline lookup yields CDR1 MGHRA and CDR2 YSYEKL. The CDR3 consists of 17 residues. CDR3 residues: CASSHDKGRDGRSEQFF. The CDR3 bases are TGCGCCAGCAGCCATGATAAAGGCCGGGACGGACGTAGTGAGCAGTTCTTC.

CDR3 sequence: CASSLINEKLFF. CDR3 DNA: TGTGCCAGCAGCTTGATTAATGAAAAACTGTTTTTT. The chain couples TRBV5-6 to TRBJ1-4; D is uncertain. Germline V gives CDR1 SGHDT, CDR2 YYEEEE. CDR3 length: 12 amino acids. The V end was cut by 1 base, the J end by 4 bases, with 2 bases between.

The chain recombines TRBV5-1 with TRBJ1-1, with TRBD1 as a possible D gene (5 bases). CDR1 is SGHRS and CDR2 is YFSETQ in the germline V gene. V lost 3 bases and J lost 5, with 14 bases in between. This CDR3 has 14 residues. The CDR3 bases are TGCGCCAGCAGCTCCCGGGACCAAAGGACTGAAGCTTTCTTT. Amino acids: CASSSRDQRTEAFF.

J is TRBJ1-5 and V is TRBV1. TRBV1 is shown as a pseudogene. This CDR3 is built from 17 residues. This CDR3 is CTSSQNEDDGDSQPQHF. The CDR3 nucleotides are TGCACCAGCAGCCAGAACGAAGACGATGGAGATAGTCAGCCCCAGCATTTT.

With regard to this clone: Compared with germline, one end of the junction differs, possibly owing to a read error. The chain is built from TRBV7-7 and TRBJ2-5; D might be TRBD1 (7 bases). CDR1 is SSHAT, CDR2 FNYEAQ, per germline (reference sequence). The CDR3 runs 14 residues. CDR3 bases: TGTGCTAGCAGCTCGACAGGGAGGCAAGAGACCCAGTACTTC. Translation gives CASSSTGRQETQYF. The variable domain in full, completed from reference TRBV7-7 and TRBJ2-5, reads GAGVSQSPRYKVTKRGQDVTLRCDPISSHATLYWYQQALGQGPEFLTYFNYEAQPDKSGLPSDRFSAERPEGSISTLTIQRTEQRDSAMYRCASSSTGRQETQYFGPGTRLLVL.

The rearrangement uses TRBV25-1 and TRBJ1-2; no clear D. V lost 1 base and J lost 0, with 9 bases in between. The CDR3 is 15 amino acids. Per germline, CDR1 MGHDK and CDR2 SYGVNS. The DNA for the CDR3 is TGTGCCAGCAGTGAATCGCAGCGTTCTAACTATGGCTACACCTTC. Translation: CASSESQRSNYGYTF.

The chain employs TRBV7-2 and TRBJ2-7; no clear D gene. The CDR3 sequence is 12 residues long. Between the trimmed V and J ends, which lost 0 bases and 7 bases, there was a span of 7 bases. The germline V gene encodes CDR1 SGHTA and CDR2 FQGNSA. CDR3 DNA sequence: TGTGCCAGCAGCTTAGCGCTGGGGGAGCAGTACTTC. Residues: CASSLALGEQYF.